This T cell receptor beta chain is from a study of beta chain features in type 1 diabetes (dated by TCRdb to the late 2010s). Describing the broader study: No differences in mean age, gender distribution, total cell number or subset yield were found between patients and healthy donors. A total of approximately 100 million sorted cells were examined across all samples, and the number of cells per subset was strongly correlated with RNA yield. In the study, recently diagnosed type 1 diabetes patients and matched healthy donors were compared on the TCRB repertoires of their sorted circulating CD4+ T cell subsets. Regulatory and stem cell-like memory subsets were obtained from only 8 patients and roughly 8 healthy donors, while naive and central memory subsets were obtained from all 30 or so donors. Study-wide findings and limitations: Fewer insertions and more nucleotide deletions at VDJ recombination sites were observed in patients with type 1 diabetes, implying thymic rearrangement abnormalities. Naive, central memory and regulatory TCRB repertoires appeared to be more alike among patients than among healthy donors. PCR may preferentially amplify shorter templates, but because patient and control samples were amplified and corrected together, any resulting skew would affect both groups equally. Because cDNA was sequenced instead of genomic DNA, activated cells with high expression could be over-represented, although the groups did not differ in activation or CD3 levels. In all four CD4+ subsets, TCRB CDR3 length was moderately but significantly shorter in type 1 diabetes patients. Only small numbers of individuals were included in the HLA sub-analyses, which left unresolved whether HLA type had any influence on TCRB rearrangement.

Comments on this clone: What this receptor recognizes is not known. Nothing much larger sits one base from this clone, and base qualities are not available.

Taken from the germline V gene, the CDR1 and CDR2 loops are SGHTA and FQGNSA. Its CDR3 holds 13 amino acids, cysteine through phenylalanine. Of the read, only the CDR3 DNA is kept; its 39 bases are in frame from base 1. V is reduced by 3 bases and J by 6 bases, leaving a spacing of 12 bases between them. The High Capacity cDNA Reverse Transcription Kit was used to reverse transcribe all of the isolated RNA, meaning that expressed TCRB transcripts were what got sequenced. Deep immunoSEQ sequencing was performed on naive, central memory and regulatory T cell samples, with an average of roughly 4 million total reads per sample. After sorted cells were lysed in RLT buffer, RNA was extracted with DNase-treated RNeasy Micro or Mini kits, with the choice depending on cell number. To prevent cross-contamination, each cell subset was processed individually, whereas patient and healthy donor samples were processed jointly. The immunoSEQ multiplex PCR was used to amplify TCRB sequences from cDNA, generating 87-bp fragments that spanned the CDR3 region. Amplicons were sequenced on the Illumina HiSeq platform. Turning to the authors' computational methods: Synthetic template baselines were used to correct PCR bias computationally, reads within Hamming distance 2 were collapsed together, and singletons that could not be merged were discarded. Reads were aligned against IMGT to assign V, D and J genes, CDR3 length and insertions or deletions at six rearrangement sites. Within each subset, clonotype counts were normalized to sorted cell number, after which true diversity and Gini coefficients were computed with the tcR R package. The overlap coefficient, calculated on TCRB nucleotide sequences, was used to measure repertoire sharing. TCRdb stores this immuneACCESS table with in-frame sequences only. Part of the clones is absent; in the studies checked, under half of the shortfall reflects unresolved V genes, and no reason is known for the rest. The V and J calls and the clone size are those of that table, but D and trimming were determined from the DNA. The sample includes approximately 170,000 clones, with approximately 8% observed a single time. 0.5% of the sample rests with the top ten.

From each donor, a single peripheral blood sample of about 100 mL on average was drawn into heparinised tubes. Using a panel that included CD45RO, CCR7, CD25, CD127, CD95 and CD27, naive, central memory, regulatory and stem cell-like memory CD4+ T cells were sorted on a BD FACSAria II. All sorted populations exceeded 95% purity. PBMCs were separated immediately by Lymphoprep density gradient centrifugation and were stained directly, without being cultured. To minimize batch effects, samples were stained and sorted in pairs, one healthy donor with one patient per experiment. The TCR was taken from a man younger than 30 with type 1 diabetes. The specimen was central memory CD4+ T cells from blood. The V and J genes are TRBV7-2 and TRBJ2-7; the D gene is unclear. The encoded CDR3 is CASSFRLNREQYF. The nucleotides are TGTGCCAGCAGCTTTCGACTCAATCGCGAGCAGTACTTC.